This TCR beta chain was retrieved from a study of technical replicates of blood from a handful of donors. Trimming at V came to 1 base and at J to 3 bases, leaving 8 bases not matched to a gene. The CDR3 length is 18 residues. Per the germline V gene, CDR1 is LGHNA and CDR2 is YNFKEQ. Only in-frame clones appear in the TCRdb table, and some are missing; sequencing was by immunoSEQ multiplex PCR. The repertoire includes 40,000 to 60,000 clones, around nine tenths of them detected once, and 3.9% sits in the top ten. The material sequenced was PBMCs. The receptor's source is a human donor in good health. Some clones in this sample may be carry-over from other donors' samples. The genes are TRBV4-2 and TRBJ2-3, with TRBD2 identical over 12 bases. CDR3: CASSQGRTSGAATDTQYF. The CDR3, as DNA: TGTGCCAGCAGCCAAGGTAGGACTAGCGGGGCGGCGACAGATACGCAGTATTTT.